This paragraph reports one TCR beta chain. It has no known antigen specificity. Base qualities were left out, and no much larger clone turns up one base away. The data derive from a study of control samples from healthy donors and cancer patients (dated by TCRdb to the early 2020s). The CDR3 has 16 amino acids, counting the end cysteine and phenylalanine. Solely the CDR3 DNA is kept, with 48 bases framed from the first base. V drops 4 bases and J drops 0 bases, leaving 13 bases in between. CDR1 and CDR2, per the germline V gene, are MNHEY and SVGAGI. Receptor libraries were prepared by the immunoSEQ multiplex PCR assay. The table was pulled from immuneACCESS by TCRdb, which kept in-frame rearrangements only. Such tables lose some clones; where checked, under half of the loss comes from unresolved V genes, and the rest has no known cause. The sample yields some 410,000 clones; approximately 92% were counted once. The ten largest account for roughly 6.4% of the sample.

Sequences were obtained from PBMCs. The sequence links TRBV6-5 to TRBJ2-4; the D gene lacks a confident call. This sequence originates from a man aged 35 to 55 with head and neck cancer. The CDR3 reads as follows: CASSSYRELAKNIQYF. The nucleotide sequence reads TGTGCCAGCAGTTCCTATCGAGAGCTAGCCAAAAACATTCAGTACTTC.